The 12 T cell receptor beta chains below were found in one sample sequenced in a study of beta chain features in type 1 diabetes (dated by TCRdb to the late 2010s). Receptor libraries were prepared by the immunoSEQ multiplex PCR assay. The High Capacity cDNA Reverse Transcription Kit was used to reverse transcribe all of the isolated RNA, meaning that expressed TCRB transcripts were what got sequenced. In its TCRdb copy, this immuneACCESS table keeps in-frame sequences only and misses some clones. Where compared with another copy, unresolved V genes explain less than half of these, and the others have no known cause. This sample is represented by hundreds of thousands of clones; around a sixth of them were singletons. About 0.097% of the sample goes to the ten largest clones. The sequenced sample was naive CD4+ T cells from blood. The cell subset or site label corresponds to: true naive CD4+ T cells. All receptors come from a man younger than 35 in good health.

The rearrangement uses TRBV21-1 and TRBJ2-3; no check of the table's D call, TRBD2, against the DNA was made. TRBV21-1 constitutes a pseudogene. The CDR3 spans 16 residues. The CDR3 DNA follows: TGTGCCAGCAGCAAACCTAGCGGGGGAAGCACAGATACGCAGTATTTT. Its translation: CASSKPSGGSTDTQYF.

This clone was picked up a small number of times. Here the CDR3 DNA reads TGCGCCAGCAGCCCCCGCCTGGCTAGCGCCAATGAGCAGTTCTTC. Encoded protein: CASSPRLASANEQFF. The rearrangement uses TRBV5-1 and TRBJ2-1; D possibly corresponds to TRBD2 (6 bases). Germline assignment: CDR1 SGHRS and CDR2 YFSETQ. This CDR3 is 15 amino acids long. Trimming cost V 4 bases and J 6 bases, with 17 bases left between them.

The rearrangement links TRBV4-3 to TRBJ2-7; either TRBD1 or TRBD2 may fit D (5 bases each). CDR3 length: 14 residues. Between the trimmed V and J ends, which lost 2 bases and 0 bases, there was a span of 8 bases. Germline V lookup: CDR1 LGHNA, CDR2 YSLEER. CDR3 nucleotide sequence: TGCGCCAGCAGCCAAACCGGGACCTCCTACGAGCAGTACTTC. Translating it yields CASSQTGTSYEQYF.

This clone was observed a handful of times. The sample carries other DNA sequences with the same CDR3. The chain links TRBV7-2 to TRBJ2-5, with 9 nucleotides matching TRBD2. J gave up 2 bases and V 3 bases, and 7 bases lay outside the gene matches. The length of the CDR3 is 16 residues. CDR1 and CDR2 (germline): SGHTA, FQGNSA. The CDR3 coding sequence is TGTGCCAGCAGCTTGGGCCCGGGACTAGCACAAGAGACCCAGTACTTC. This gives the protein CASSLGPGLAQETQYF.

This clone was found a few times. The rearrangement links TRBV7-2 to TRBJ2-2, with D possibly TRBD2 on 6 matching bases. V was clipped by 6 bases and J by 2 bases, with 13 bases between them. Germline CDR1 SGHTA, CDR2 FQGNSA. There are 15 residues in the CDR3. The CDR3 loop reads CASRSGAQNTGELFF. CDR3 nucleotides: TGTGCCAGCAGGTCGGGAGCACAAAACACCGGGGAGCTGTTTTTT. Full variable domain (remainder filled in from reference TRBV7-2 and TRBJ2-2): GAGVSQSPSNKVTEKGKDVELRCDPISGHTALYWYRQSLGQGLEFLIYFQGNSAPDKSGLPSDRFSAERTGGSVSTLTIQRTQQEDSAVYLCASRSGAQNTGELFFGEGSRLTVL.

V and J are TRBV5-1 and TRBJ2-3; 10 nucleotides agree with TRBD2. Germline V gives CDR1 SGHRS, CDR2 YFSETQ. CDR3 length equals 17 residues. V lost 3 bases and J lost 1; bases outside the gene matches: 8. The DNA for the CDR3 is TGCGCCAGCAGCTCCTTACTAGCGGGAACGGGCACAGATACGCAGTATTTT. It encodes CASSSLLAGTGTDTQYF.

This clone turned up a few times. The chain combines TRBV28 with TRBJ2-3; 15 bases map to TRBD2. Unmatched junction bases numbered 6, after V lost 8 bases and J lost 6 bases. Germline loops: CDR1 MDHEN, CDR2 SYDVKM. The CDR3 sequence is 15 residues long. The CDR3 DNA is TGTGCCAGCGGGACTAGCGGGGGGATCGCGGATACGCAGTATTTT. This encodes CASGTSGGIADTQYF. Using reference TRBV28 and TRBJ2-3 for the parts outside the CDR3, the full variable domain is DVKVTQSSRYLVKRTGEKVFLECVQDMDHENMFWYRQDPGLGLRLIYFSYDVKMKEKGDIPEGYSVSREKKERFSLILESASTNQTSMYLCASGTSGGIADTQYFGPGTRLTVL.

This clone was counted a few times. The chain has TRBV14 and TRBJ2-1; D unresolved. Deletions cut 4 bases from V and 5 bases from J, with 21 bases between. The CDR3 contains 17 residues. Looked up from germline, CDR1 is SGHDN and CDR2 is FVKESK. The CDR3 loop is CASSPSFPRLNDNEQFF. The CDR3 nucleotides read TGTGCCAGCAGCCCCTCATTCCCCAGGCTGAATGACAATGAGCAGTTCTTC. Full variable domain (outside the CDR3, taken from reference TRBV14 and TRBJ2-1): EAGVTQFPSHSVIEKGQTVTLRCDPISGHDNLYWYRRVMGKEIKFLLHFVKESKQDESGMPNNRFLAERTGGTYSTLKVQPAELEDSGVYFCASSPSFPRLNDNEQFFGPGTRLTVL.

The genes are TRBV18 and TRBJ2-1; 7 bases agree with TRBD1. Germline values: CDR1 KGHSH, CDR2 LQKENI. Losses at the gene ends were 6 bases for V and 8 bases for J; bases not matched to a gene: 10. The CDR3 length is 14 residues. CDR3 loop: CASSISGTDHEQFF. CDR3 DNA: TGTGCCAGCTCCATTTCCGGGACAGACCATGAGCAGTTCTTC.

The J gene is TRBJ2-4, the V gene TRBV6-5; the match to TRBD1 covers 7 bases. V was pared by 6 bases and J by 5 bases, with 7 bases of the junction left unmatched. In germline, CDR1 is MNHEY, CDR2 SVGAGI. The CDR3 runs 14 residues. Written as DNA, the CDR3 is TGTGCCAGCAGGCGGACAGGAGGTCAAAACATTCAGTACTTC. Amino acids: CASRRTGGQNIQYF.

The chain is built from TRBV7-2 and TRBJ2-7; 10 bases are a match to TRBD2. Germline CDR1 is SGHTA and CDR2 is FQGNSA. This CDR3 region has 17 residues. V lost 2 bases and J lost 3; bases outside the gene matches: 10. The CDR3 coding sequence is TGTGCCAGCAGCTTATCCCGTCCCCGACTAGCGGGCTACGAGCAGTACTTC. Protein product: CASSLSRPRLAGYEQYF. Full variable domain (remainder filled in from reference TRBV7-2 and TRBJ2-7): GAGVSQSPSNKVTEKGKDVELRCDPISGHTALYWYRQSLGQGLEFLIYFQGNSAPDKSGLPSDRFSAERTGGSVSTLTIQRTQQEDSAVYLCASSLSRPRLAGYEQYFGPGTRLTVT.

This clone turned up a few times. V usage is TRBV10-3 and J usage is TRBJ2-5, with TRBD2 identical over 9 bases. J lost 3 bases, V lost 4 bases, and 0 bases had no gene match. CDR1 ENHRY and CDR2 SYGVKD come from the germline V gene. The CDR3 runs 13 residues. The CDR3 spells CAISGTSEETQYF. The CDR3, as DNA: TGTGCCATCAGTGGGACTAGCGAAGAGACCCAGTACTTC.